This TCR beta chain was sequenced for a study of blood T cells in healthy people across ages. This clonotype was counted a few times. Primers used in a second PCR of about 6 to 12 cycles were a sample-barcoded 5' primer and a J-beta primer mix. One entry per CDR3 protein results from TCRdb running MiXCR on the 5' RACE reads. Of roughly 1,700,000 distinct CDR3 sequences in the sample, approximately 30% are singletons; the top ten hold about 7.7%. CDR3 length: 18 amino acids. Germline CDR1 is LNHNV and CDR2 is YYDKDF (reference sequence). With 2 bases removed from V and 4 bases from J, the gap between germline ends came to 18 bases.

The sequence was collected from a woman aged 25 to 45 in good health. Sequenced input: blood. V usage is TRBV15 and J usage is TRBJ1-6; D is perhaps TRBD1 (6 bases). The DNA of the CDR3 is TGTGCCACCAGCAGATCAACCTTAGGACAGAATTATAATTCACCCCTCCACTTT. It translates to CATSRSTLGQNYNSPLHF.